This T cell receptor (beta chain) originates from a study of cytomegalovirus exposure and HLA in healthy donors. The PCR was carried out with 60 Vbeta primers and 13 Jbeta primers. The assay was immunoSEQ multiplex PCR, and TCRdb's table has in-frame clones only and misses some. The profile shows 85,000 to 100,000 clones, around four fifths of them singletons. As concerns this clone: Its antigen is not known.

Donors were ostensibly healthy at sampling, although undocumented immune exposures were probable. General study results and limits: Available immune exposure information covered CMV serostatus only. The study designated some 180 TCR beta chains cytomegalovirus-associated. After further analysis at a later stage, 16,951 TCR beta sequences were associated with HLA alleles at 0.05 false discovery rate.

The ends lost 7 bases at V and 13 bases at J; junction bases unmatched: 7. CDR1 and CDR2 from the germline V gene are MDHEN and SYDVKM. This CDR3 is 12 amino acids long. Sequencing used PBMCs. This TCR derives from a man between 45 and 60 years old in good health and CMV-seropositive. The chain joins TRBV28 to TRBJ2-1, with TRBD2 identical over 10 bases. CDR3 bases: TGTGCCAGCAATACAGCGGGGGGGCTACAGTTCTTC. This encodes CASNTAGGLQFF.